This T cell receptor beta chain was captured in a study of blood T cell repertoires in COVID-19. Using immunoSEQ multiplex PCR, the repertoire was profiled, and TCRdb retains in-frame clones only, with some absent. The sample shows more than 95,000 clones, roughly 91% of them seen only once. The germline CDR1 and CDR2 sequences are SGHNT and YYREEE (reference sequence). The CDR3 totals 16 residues. V trimming: 5 bases; J trimming: 2 bases; junction bases outside the gene matches: 8. V is TRBV5-4 and J is TRBJ1-3, with 9 positions matching TRBD1. Input material: peripheral blood. This clonotype originated in a human donor in a cohort sampled during active COVID-19. CDR3 protein: CASSSGTGSPGNTIYF. As DNA, the CDR3 is TGTGCCAGCAGTTCCGGGACAGGGTCCCCTGGAAACACCATATATTTT.